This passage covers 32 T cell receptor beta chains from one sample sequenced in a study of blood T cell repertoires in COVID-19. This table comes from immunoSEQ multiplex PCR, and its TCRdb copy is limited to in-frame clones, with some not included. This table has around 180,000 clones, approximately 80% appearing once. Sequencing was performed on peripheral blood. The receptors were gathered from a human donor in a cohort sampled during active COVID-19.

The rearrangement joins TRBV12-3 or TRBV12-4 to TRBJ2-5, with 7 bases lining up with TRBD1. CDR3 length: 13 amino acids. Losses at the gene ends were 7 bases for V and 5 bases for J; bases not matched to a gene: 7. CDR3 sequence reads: CASKSDREETQYF. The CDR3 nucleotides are TGTGCCAGCAAATCTGACAGGGAGGAGACCCAGTACTTC.

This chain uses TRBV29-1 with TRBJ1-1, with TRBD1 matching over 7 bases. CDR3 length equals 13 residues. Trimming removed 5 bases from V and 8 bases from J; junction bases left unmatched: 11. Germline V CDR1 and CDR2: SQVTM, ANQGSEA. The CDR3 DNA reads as TGCAGCGTTTTACCGGGACAGCCAGTAGAAGCTTTCTTT. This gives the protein CSVLPGQPVEAFF. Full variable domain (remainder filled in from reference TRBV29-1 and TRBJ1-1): SAVISQKPSRDICQRGTSLTIQCQVDSQVTMMFWYRQQPGQSLTLIATANQGSEATYESGFVIDKFPISRPNLTFSTLTVSNMSPEDSSIYLCSVLPGQPVEAFFGQGTRLTVV.

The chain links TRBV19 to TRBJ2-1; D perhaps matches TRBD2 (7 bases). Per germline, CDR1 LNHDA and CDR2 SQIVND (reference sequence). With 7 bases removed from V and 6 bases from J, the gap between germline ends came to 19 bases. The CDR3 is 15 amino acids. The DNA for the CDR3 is TGTGCCAGTACCCCGAGCCGGGGGGCATTCAATGAGCAGTTCTTC. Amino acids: CASTPSRGAFNEQFF.

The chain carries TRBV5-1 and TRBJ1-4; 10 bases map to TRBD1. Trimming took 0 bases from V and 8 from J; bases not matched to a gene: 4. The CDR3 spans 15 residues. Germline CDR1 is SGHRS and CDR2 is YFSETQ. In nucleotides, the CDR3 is TGCGCCAGCAGCTTGGACCGGGACAGGGGCGAAAAACTGTTTTTT. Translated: CASSLDRDRGEKLFF.

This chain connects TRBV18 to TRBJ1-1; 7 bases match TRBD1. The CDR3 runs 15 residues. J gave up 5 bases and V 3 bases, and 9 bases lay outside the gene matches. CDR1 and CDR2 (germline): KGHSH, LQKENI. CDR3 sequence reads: CASSPPAGGGTEAFF. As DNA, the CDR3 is TGTGCCAGCTCACCCCCGGCAGGGGGAGGTACTGAAGCTTTCTTT.

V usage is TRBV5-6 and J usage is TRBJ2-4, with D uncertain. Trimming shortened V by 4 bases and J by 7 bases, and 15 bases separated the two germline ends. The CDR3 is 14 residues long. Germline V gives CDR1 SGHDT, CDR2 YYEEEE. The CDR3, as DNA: TGTGCCAGCAGCCCGTCTGGGCTTAGGAACATTCAGTACTTC. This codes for CASSPSGLRNIQYF.

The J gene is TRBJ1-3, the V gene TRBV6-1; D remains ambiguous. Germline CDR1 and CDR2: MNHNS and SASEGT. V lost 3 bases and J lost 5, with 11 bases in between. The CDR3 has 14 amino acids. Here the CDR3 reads CASSDPLGRNTIYF. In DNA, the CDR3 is TGTGCCAGCAGTGACCCCCTCGGGAGAAACACCATATATTTT.

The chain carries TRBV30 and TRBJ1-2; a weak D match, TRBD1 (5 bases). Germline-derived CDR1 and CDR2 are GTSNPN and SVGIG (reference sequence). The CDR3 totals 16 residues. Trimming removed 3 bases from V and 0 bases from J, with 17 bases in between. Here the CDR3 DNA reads TGTGCCTGGAGCCTTGGGGGGGAGGGAGCTAACTATGGCTACACCTTC. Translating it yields CAWSLGGEGANYGYTF.

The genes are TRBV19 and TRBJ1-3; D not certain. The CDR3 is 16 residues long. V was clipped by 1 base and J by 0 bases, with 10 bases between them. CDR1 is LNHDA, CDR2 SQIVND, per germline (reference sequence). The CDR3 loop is CASSIGTAGSGNTIYF. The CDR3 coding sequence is TGTGCCAGTAGTATAGGAACAGCTGGCTCTGGAAACACCATATATTTT.

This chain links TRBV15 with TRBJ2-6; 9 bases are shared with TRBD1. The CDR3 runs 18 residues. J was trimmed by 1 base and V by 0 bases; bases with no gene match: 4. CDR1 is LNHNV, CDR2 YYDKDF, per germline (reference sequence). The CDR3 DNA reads TGTGCCACCAGCAGAGATGGGACAGGGCCTTCTGGGGCCAACGTCCTGACTTTC. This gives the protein CATSRDGTGPSGANVLTF.

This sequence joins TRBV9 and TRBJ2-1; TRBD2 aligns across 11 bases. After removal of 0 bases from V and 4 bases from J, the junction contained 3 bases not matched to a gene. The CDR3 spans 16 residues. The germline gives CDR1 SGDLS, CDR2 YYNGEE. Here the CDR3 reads CASSVELAGGYNEQFF. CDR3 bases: TGTGCCAGCAGCGTAGAGCTAGCGGGGGGTTACAATGAGCAGTTCTTC.

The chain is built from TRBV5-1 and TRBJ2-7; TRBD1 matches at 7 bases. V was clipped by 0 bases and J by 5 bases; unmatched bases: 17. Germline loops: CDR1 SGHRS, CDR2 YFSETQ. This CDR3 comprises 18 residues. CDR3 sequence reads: CASSLGQGELGKANEQYF. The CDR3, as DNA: TGCGCCAGCAGCTTGGGTCAGGGGGAATTGGGGAAGGCGAACGAGCAGTACTTC.

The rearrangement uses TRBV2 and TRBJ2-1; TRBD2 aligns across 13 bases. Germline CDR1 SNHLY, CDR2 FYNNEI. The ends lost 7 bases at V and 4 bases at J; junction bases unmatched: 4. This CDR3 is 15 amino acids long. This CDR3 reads CASNRLAGGYNEQFF. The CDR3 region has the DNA TGTGCCAGCAATAGACTAGCGGGGGGATACAATGAGCAGTTCTTC. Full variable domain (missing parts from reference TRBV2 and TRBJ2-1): EPEVTQTPSHQVTQMGQEVILRCVPISNHLYFYWYRQILGQKVEFLVSFYNNEISEKSEIFDDQFSVERPDGSNFTLKIRSTKLEDSAMYFCASNRLAGGYNEQFFGPGTRLTVL.

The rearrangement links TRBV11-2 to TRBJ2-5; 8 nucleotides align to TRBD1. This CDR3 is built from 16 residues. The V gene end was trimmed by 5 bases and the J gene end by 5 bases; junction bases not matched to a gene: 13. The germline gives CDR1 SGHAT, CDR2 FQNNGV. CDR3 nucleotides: TGTGCCAGCAGCAGAAACTCCAGGGGGCGTTATGAGACCCAGTACTTC. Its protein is CASSRNSRGRYETQYF. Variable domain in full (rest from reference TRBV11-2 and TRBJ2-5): EAGVAQSPRYKIIEKRQSVAFWCNPISGHATLYWYQQILGQGPKLLIQFQNNGVVDDSQLPKDRFSAERLKGVDSTLKIQPAKLEDSAVYLCASSRNSRGRYETQYFGPGTRLLVL.

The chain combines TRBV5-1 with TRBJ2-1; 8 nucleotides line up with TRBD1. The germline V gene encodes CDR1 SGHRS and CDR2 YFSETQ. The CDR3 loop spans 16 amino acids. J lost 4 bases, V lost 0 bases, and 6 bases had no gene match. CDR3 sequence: CASSLGAQGAYNEQFF. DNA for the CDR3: TGCGCCAGCAGCTTGGGAGCCCAGGGGGCTTACAATGAGCAGTTCTTC.

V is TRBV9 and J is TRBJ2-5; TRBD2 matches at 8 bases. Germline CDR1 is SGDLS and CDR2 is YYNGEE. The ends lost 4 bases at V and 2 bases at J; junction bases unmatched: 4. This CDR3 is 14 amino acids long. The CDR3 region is CASSTSGGQETQYF. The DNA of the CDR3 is TGTGCCAGCAGCACGAGCGGGGGTCAAGAGACCCAGTACTTC.

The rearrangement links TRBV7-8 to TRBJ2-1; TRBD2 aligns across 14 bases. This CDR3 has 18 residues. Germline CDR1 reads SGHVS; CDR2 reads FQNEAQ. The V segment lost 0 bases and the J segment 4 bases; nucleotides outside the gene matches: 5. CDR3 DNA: TGTGCCAGCAGCTTAGCGTGGACTAGCGGGGGGAGGTACAATGAGCAGTTCTTC. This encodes CASSLAWTSGGRYNEQFF. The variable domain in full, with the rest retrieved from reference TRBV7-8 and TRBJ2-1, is GAGVSQSPRYKVAKRGQDVALRCDPISGHVSLFWYQQALGQGPEFLTYFQNEAQLDKSGLPSDRFFAERPEGSVSTLKIQRTQQEDSAVYLCASSLAWTSGGRYNEQFFGPGTRLTVL.

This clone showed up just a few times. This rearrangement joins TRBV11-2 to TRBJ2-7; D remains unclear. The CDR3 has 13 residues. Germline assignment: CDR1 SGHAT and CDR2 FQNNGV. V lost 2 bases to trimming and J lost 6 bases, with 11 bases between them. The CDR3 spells CASSLNSPVEQYF. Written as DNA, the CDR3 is TGTGCCAGCAGCTTAAATTCTCCGGTCGAGCAGTACTTC.

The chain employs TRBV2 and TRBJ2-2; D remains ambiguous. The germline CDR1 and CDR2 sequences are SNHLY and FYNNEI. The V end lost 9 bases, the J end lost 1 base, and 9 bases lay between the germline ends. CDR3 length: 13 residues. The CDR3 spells CARRRQNTGELFF. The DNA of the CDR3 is TGTGCCAGAAGAAGACAGAACACCGGGGAGCTGTTTTTT. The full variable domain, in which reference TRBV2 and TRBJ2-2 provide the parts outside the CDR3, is EPEVTQTPSHQVTQMGQEVILRCVPISNHLYFYWYRQILGQKVEFLVSFYNNEISEKSEIFDDQFSVERPDGSNFTLKIRSTKLEDSAMYFCARRRQNTGELFFGEGSRLTVL.

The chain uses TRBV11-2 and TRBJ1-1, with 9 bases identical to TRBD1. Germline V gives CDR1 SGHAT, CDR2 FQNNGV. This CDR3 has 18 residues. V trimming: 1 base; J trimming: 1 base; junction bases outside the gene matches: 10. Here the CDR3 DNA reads TGTGCCAGCAGCTTAGCATTGGGGACAGGGATAAAGAACACTGAAGCTTTCTTT. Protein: CASSLALGTGIKNTEAFF.

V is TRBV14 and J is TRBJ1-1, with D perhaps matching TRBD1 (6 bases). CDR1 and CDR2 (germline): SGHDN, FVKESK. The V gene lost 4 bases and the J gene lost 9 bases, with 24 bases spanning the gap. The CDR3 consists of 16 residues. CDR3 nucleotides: TGTGCCAGCAGCCCAATAAGGACGGGTTCGGGGGGCAAAGCTTTCTTT. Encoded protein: CASSPIRTGSGGKAFF.

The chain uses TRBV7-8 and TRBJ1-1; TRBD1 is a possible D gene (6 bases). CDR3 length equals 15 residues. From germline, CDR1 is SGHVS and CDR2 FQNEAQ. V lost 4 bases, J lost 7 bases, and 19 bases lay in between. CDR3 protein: CASSSGGAGAYEAFF. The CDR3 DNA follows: TGTGCCAGCAGCTCCGGCGGAGCAGGGGCGTATGAAGCTTTCTTT.

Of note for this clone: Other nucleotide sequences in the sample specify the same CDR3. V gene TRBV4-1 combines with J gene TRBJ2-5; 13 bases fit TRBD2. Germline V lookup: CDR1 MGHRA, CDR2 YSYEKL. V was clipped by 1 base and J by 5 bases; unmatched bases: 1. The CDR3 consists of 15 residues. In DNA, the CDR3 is TGCGCCAGCAGCCAAGGGACTAGCGGGGGTGAGACCCAGTACTTC. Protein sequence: CASSQGTSGGETQYF.

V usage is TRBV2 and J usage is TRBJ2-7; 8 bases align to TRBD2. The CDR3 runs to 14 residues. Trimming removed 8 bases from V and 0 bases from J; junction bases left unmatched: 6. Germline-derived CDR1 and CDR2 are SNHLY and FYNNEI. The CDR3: CASWGGGNSYEQYF. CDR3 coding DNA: TGTGCCAGCTGGGGCGGGGGGAACTCCTACGAGCAGTACTTC.

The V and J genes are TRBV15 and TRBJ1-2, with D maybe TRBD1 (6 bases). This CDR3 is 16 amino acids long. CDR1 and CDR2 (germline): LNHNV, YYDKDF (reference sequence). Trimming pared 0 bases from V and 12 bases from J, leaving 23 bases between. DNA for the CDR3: TGTGCCACCAGCAGAGATCAGGGCAGGGGCCGAGAGCTTCACACCTTC. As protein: CATSRDQGRGRELHTF.

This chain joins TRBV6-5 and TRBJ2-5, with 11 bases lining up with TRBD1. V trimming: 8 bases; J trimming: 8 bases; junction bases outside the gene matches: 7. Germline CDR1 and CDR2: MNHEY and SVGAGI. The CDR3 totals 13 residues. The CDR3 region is CASEGQGVRTQYF. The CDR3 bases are TGTGCCAGCGAGGGACAGGGGGTTAGAACCCAGTACTTC.

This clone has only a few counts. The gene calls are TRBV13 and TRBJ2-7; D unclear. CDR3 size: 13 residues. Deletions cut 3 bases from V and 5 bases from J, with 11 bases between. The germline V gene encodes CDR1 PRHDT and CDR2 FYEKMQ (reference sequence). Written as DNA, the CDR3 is TGTGCCAGCAGCTTTAGGCTTGGGCACGAGCAGTACTTC. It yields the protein CASSFRLGHEQYF.

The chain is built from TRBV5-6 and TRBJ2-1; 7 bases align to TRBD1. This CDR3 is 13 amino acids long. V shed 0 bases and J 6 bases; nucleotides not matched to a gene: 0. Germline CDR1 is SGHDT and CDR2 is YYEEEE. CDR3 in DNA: TGTGCCAGCAGCTTGGGACAGGGCAATGAGCAGTTCTTC. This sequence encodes CASSLGQGNEQFF.

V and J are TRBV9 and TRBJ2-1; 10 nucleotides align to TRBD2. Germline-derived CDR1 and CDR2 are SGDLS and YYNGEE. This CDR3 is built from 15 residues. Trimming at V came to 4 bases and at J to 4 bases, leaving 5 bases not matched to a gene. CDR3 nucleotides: TGTGCCAGCAGCAGGGGACTAGCGACGTACAATGAGCAGTTCTTC. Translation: CASSRGLATYNEQFF.

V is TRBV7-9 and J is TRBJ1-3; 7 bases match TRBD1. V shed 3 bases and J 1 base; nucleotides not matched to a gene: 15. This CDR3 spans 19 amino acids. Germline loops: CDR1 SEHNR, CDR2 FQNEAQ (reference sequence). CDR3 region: CASSFPSIGTDISGNTIYF. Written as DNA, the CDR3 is TGTGCCAGCAGCTTTCCCTCCATTGGGACAGACATTTCTGGAAACACCATATATTTT.

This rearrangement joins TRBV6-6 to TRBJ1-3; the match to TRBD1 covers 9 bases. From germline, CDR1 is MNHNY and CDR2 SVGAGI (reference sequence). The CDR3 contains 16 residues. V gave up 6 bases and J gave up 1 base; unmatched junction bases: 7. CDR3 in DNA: TGTGCCAGCAGAACCGGGACAGGGAATTCTGGAAACACCATATATTTT. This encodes CASRTGTGNSGNTIYF.

The CDR3, as DNA: TGTGCCAGCAGCTTAGAGGCGGGGCACACTGAAGCTTTCTTT. As protein: CASSLEAGHTEAFF. The chain uses TRBV7-9 and TRBJ1-1, with TRBD1 as a possible D gene (5 bases). The CDR3 extends over 14 amino acids. V shed 1 base and J shed 3 bases, with 9 bases lying between them. Germline CDR1 and CDR2: SEHNR and FQNEAQ (reference sequence). Filled out from reference TRBV7-9 and TRBJ1-1, the complete variable domain reads DTGVSQNPRHKITKRGQNVTFRCDPISEHNRLYWYRQTLGQGPEFLTYFQNEAQLEKSRLLSDRFSAERPKGSFSTLEIQRTEQGDSAMYLCASSLEAGHTEAFFGQGTRLTVV.